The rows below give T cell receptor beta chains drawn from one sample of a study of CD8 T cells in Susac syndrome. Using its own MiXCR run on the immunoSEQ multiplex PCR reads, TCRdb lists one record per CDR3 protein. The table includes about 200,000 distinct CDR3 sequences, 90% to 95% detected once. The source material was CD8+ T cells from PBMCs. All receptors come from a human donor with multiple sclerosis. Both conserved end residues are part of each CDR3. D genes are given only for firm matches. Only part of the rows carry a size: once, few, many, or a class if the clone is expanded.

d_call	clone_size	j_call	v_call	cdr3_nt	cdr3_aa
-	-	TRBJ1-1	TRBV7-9	TGTGCCAGCAGTTTAGGGGGGCCGAACACTGAAGCTTTCTTT	CASSLGGPNTEAFF
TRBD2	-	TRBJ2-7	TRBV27	TGTGCCAGCAGTTTAAAGGGGACTAGTCTTCCTCACGAGCAGTACTTC	CASSLKGTSLPHEQYF
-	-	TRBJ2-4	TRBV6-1	TGTGCCAGCAGTGACAATCGGAACATTCAGTACTTC	CASSDNRNIQYF
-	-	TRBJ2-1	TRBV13	TGTGCCAGCAGCGACAGGATCCGGGACGAGCAGTTCTTC	CASSDRIRDEQFF
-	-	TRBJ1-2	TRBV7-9	TGTGCCAGCAGCTTAGGGACATCCACTCTCTACACCTTC	CASSLGTSTLYTF
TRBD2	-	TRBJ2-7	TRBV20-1	TGCAGTGCTAGGGGATTGACTAGCGGGAGCCTCTACGAGCAGTACTTC	CSARGLTSGSLYEQYF
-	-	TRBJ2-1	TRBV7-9	TGTGCCAGCAGCTTAGGGGTCCCTTACCCTGAGCAGTTCTTC	CASSLGVPYPEQFF
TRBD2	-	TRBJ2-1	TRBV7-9	TGTGCCAGCAGCCTCCCTCTAGCGGGAGAGAGCAATGAGCAGTTCTTC	CASSLPLAGESNEQFF
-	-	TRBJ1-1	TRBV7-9	TGTGCCAGCACGGGCGGAATGAACACTGAAGCTTTCTTT	CASTGGMNTEAFF
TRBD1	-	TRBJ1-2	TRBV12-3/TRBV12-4	TGTGCCAGCAGTTCCCCGGACAGGGCCAGTGGCTACACCTTC	CASSSPDRASGYTF
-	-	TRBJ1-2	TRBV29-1	TGCAGCGTTTTTGACGGGACACCCTTGTATGGCTACACCTTC	CSVFDGTPLYGYTF
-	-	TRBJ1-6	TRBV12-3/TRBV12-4	TGTGCCAGCAGCCCCGACTTTTCACCCCTCCACTTT	CASSPDFSPLHF
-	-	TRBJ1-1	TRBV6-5	TGTGCCAGCAGCTTCGGCGCGGGGGGCACTGAAGCTTTCTTT	CASSFGAGGTEAFF
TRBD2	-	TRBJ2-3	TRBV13	TGTGCCAGCAGCCCGGGACTAGCGGGGGGGCCGACCACAGATACGCAGTATTTT	CASSPGLAGGPTTDTQYF
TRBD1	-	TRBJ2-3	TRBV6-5	TGTGCCAGCAGTTCAGGGGGTTTCTTAGATACGCAGTATTTT	CASSSGGFLDTQYF
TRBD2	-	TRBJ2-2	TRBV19	TGTGCCAGTAGTACGGGACTAGGAACCGGGGAGCTGTTTTTT	CASSTGLGTGELFF
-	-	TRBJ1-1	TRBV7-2	TGTGCCAGCAGCTTAGATGTCACCCTTGAAGCTTTCTTT	CASSLDVTLEAFF
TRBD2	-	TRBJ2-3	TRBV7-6	TGTGCCAGCAGCCCCCTAGCGGGAGTAGCCGATACGCAGTATTTT	CASSPLAGVADTQYF
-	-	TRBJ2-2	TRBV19	TGTGCCTGCAACGGAATGCTCGGGGAGCTGTTTTTT	CACNGMLGELFF
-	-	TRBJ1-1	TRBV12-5	TGTGCTAGTGGTTTCCTGAACACTGAAGCTTTCTTT	CASGFLNTEAFF
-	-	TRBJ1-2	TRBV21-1	TGTGCCAGCAGCAAACCCAGGGGACGTTATGGCTACACCTTC	CASSKPRGRYGYTF
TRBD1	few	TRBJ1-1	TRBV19	TGTGCCAGTACCGCGGGACAGGGGATCACTGAAGCTTTCTTT	CASTAGQGITEAFF
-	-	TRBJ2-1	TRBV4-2	TGTGCCAGCAGCCAAGCCCGGGGCCGAATGGGAGACAATGAGCAGTTCTTC	CASSQARGRMGDNEQFF
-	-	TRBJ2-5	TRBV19	TGTGCCAGTAGTATAGTTTGGGAGCAAGAGACCCAGTACTTC	CASSIVWEQETQYF
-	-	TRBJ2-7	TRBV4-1	TGCGCCAGCAGCCAAGCAGGGCTCCGGGCCACCTACGAGCAGTACTTC	CASSQAGLRATYEQYF
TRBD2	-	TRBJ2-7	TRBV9	TGTGCCAGCAGCCCTTTAAGCGGGGGAACCTACGAGCAGTACTTC	CASSPLSGGTYEQYF
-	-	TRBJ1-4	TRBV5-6	TGTGCCAGCAGCTTGGAGAATGAAAAACTGTTTTTT	CASSLENEKLFF
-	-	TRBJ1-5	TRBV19	TGTGCCAGCCAATGGGCAGGGGGCAATCAGCCCCAGCATTTT	CASQWAGGNQPQHF
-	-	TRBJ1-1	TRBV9	TGTGCCAGCAGCGCAGGACCGACCTACCTGAACACTGAAGCTTTCTTT	CASSAGPTYLNTEAFF
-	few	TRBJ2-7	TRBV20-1	TGCAGTGCTATGGGGGAGACCTACGAGCAGTACTTC	CSAMGETYEQYF
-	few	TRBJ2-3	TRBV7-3	TGTGCCAGCAGTCTACTAGGCACAGATACGCAGTATTTT	CASSLLGTDTQYF
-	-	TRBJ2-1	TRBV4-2	TGTGCCAGCAGCCAAGATCAGGCGGGCCCGAGCTCCTACAATGAGCAGTTCTTC	CASSQDQAGPSSYNEQFF
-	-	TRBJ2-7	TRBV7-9	TGTGCCAGCAGCTTGGCGGACGGATCCCTTACCACCTACGAGCAGTACTTC	CASSLADGSLTTYEQYF
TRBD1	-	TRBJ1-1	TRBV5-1	TGCGCCAGCAGCCAGGGACAGGGGGTGAGGACTGAAGCTTTCTTT	CASSQGQGVRTEAFF
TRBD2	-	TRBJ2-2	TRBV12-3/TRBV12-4	TGTGCCAGCAGCCCGACTAGCGGGAGCGGTACCGGGGAGCTGTTTTTT	CASSPTSGSGTGELFF
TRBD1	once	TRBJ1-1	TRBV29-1	TGCAGCGTGGGGACAGGGGAGACTGAAGCTTTCTTT	CSVGTGETEAFF
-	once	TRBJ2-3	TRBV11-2	TGTGCCAGCAGCTTGGTCCGACTAGGTATGGGTTGGGATACGCAGTATTTT	CASSLVRLGMGWDTQYF
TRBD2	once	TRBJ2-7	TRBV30	TGTGCCTGGAGTGTAATCGGTAGCGGGTTCGAGCAGTACTTC	CAWSVIGSGFEQYF
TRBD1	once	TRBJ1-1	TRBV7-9	TGTGCCAGCAGACCTGGGGCCCGGGACAGACTGAACACTGAAGCTTTCTTT	CASRPGARDRLNTEAFF